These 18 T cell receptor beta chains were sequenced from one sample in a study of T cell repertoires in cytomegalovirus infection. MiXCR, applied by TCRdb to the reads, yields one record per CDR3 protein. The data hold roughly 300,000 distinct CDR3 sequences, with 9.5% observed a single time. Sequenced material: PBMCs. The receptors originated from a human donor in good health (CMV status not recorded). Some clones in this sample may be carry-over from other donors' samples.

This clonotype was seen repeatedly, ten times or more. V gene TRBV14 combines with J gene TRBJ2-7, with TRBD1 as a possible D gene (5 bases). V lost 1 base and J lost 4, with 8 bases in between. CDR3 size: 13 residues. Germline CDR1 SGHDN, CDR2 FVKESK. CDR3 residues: CASSQGGWYEQYF. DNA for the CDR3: TGTGCCAGCAGCCAAGGGGGCTGGTACGAGCAGTACTTC.

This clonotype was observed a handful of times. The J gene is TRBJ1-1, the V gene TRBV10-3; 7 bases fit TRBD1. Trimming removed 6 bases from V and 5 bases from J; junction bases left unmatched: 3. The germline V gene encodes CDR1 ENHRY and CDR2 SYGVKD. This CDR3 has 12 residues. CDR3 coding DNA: TGTGCCATCAGCACAGGGGTAACTGAAGCTTTCTTT. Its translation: CAISTGVTEAFF.

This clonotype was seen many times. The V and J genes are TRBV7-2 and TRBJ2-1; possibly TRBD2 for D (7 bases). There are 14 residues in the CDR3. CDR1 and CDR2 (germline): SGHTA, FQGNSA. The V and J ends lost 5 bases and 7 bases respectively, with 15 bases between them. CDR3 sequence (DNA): TGTGCCAGCAGCAGCGACAGGACTAGGAATGAGCAGTTCTTC. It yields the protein CASSSDRTRNEQFF.

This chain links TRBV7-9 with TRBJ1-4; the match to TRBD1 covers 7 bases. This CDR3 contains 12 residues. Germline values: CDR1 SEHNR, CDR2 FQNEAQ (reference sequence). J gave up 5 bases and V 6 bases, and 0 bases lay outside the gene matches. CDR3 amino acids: CASRQGNEKLFF. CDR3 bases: TGTGCCAGCAGACAGGGGAATGAAAAACTGTTTTTT.

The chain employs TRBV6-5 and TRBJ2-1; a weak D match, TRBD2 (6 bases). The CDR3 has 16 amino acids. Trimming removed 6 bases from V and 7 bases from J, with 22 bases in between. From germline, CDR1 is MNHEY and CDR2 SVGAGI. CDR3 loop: CASRRREIAEGNEQFF. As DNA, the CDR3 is TGTGCCAGCAGACGCCGTGAAATAGCGGAGGGGAATGAGCAGTTCTTC.

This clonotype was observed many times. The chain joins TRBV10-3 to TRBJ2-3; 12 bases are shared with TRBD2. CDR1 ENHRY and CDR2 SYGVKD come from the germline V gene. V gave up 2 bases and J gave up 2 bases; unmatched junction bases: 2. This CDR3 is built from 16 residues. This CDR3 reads CAISEGLAGYTDTQYF. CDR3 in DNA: TGTGCCATCAGTGAGGGACTAGCGGGATACACAGATACGCAGTATTTT.

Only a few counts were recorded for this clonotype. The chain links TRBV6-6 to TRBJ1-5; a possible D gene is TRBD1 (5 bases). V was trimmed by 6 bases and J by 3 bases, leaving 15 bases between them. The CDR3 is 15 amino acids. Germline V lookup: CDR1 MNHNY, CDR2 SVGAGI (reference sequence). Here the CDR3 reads CASSQGLEFNQPQHF. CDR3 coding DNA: TGTGCCAGCAGCCAGGGACTGGAGTTCAATCAGCCCCAGCATTTT.

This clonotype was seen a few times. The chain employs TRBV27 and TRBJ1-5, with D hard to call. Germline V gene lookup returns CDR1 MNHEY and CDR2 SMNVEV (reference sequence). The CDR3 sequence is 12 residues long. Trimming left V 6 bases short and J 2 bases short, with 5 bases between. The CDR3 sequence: CASRERNQPQHF. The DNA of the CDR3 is TGTGCCAGCAGGGAACGCAATCAGCCCCAGCATTTT.

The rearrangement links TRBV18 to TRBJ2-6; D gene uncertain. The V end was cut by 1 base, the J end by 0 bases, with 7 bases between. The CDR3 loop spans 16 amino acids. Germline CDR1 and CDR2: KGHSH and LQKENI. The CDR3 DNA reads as TGTGCCAGCTCACCACAGGGTAGCTCTGGGGCCAACGTCCTGACTTTC. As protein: CASSPQGSSGANVLTF.

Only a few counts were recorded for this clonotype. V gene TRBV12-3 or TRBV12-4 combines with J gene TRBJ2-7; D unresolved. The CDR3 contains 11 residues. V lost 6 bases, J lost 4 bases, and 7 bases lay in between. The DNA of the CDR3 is TGTGCCAGCAGCGAAAAGTACGAGCAGTACTTC. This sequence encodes CASSEKYEQYF.

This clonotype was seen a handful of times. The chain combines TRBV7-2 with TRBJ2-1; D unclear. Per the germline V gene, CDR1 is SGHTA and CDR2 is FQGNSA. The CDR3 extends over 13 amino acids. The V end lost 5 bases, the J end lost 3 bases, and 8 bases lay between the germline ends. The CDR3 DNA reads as TGTGCCAGCAGCCCTTTTGGCTACAATGAGCAGTTCTTC. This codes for CASSPFGYNEQFF.

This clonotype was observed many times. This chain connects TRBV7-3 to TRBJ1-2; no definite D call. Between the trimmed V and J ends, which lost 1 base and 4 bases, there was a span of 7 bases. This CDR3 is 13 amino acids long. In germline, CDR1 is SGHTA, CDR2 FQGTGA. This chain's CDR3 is CASSLSAGYGYTF. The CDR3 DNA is TGTGCCAGCAGCTTAAGCGCGGGCTATGGCTACACCTTC.

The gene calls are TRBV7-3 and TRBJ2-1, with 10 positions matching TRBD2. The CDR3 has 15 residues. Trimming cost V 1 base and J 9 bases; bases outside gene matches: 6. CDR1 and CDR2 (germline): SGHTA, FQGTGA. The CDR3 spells CASSLKAGGPSEQFF. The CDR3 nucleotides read TGTGCCAGCAGCTTAAAAGCGGGAGGGCCCAGTGAGCAGTTCTTC.

CDR3 sequence: CASSALLGDSPLHF. The CDR3 nucleotides read TGTGCCAGCAGCGCCTTGTTGGGGGATTCACCCCTCCACTTT. The chain recombines TRBV7-8 with TRBJ1-6, with D maybe TRBD1 (5 bases). The germline CDR1 and CDR2 sequences are SGHVS and FQNEAQ. The CDR3 consists of 14 residues. V lost 5 bases, J lost 8 bases, and 13 bases lay in between. The entire variable domain, with the rest obtained from reference TRBV7-8 and TRBJ1-6, is as follows: GAGVSQSPRYKVAKRGQDVALRCDPISGHVSLFWYQQALGQGPEFLTYFQNEAQLDKSGLPSDRFFAERPEGSVSTLKIQRTQQEDSAVYLCASSALLGDSPLHFGNGTRLTVT.

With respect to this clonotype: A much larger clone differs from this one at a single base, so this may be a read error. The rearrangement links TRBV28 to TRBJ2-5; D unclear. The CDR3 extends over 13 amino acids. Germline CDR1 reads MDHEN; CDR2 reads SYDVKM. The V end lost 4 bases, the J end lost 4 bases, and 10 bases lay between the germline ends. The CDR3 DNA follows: TGTGCCAGCAGTTGGCAGTCGGCAGAGACCCAGTACTTC. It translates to CASSWQSAETQYF.

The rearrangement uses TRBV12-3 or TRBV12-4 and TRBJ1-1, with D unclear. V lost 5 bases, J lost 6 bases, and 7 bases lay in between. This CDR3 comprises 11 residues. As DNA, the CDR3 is TGTGCCAGCAGTCCTCAGCCTGAAGCTTTCTTT. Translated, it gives CASSPQPEAFF.

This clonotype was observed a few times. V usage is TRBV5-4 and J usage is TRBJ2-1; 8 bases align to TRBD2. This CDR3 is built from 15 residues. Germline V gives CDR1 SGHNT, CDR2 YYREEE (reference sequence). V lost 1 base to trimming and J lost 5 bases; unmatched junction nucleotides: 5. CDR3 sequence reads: CASSLKREKNNEQFF. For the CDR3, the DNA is TGTGCCAGCAGCTTGAAGCGGGAGAAAAACAATGAGCAGTTCTTC.

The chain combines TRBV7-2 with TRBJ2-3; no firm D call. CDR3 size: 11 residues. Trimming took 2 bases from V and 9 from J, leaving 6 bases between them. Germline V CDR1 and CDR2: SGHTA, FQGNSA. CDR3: CASSLRRTQYF. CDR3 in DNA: TGTGCCAGCAGCTTAAGACGGACGCAGTATTTT.